The 6 T cell receptor beta chains below come from one sample, sequenced in a study of graft-versus-host responses after intestinal transplantation (dated by TCRdb to the early 2020s). The antigens these receptors bind are not known. The time point label, as the study defines it: cells obtained before transplantation from donor or recipient. Receptor libraries were prepared by the immunoSEQ multiplex PCR assay. TCRdb mirrors the immuneACCESS table, restricted to in-frame sequences. Some clones are absent from its copies; in checked studies, under half trace to an unresolved V gene, and the reason for the others is unknown. Here the sample has under 90,000 clones; about 90% occur a single time. About 4% of the sample comes from the top ten. The source was unstimulated CD8+ T cells sorted from spleen or lymph node cells, collected before transplant. The receptors stem from a human donor who was the organ donor for an intestinal transplant.

J is TRBJ2-5 and V is TRBV11-2; TRBD1 aligns across 8 bases. The trim removed 6 bases at V and 3 bases at J, leaving 3 bases unmatched. The CDR3 runs 13 residues. Germline CDR1 is SGHAT and CDR2 is FQNNGV. The CDR3 region has the DNA TGTGCCAGCAGATACAGGGGGGAAGAGACCCAGTACTTC. Encoded protein: CASRYRGEETQYF.

This clone has a single count. The CDR3 is CASSLEQGYTDTQYF. The DNA of the CDR3 is TGCGCCAGCAGCTTAGAACAGGGGTATACAGATACGCAGTATTTT. The V call is TRBV5-1, the J call TRBJ2-3, with TRBD1 matching 7 bases. The ends lost 2 bases at V and 3 bases at J; junction bases unmatched: 6. CDR3 length equals 15 residues. Germline CDR1 and CDR2: SGHRS and YFSETQ.

This clone turned up a few times. V gene TRBV4-1 combines with J gene TRBJ1-4; D is possibly TRBD1 (5 bases). The V gene's germline CDR1 is MGHRA and CDR2 YSYEKL. The V end lost 2 bases, the J end lost 4 bases, and 8 bases lay between the germline ends. CDR3 length: 14 amino acids. CDR3 coding DNA: TGCGCCAGCAGCCAACGACAGAATAATGAAAAACTGTTTTTT. Translating it yields CASSQRQNNEKLFF.

The chain links TRBV5-6 to TRBJ1-1; D uncertain. CDR1 is SGHDT and CDR2 is YYEEEE in the germline V gene. The CDR3 length is 14 residues. V dropped 2 bases and J dropped 2 bases, with 10 bases sitting between them. The CDR3 sequence is CASSLTGDNTEAFF. The CDR3 coding sequence is TGTGCCAGCAGCTTAACGGGTGATAACACTGAAGCTTTCTTT. Variable domain in full (rest from reference TRBV5-6 and TRBJ1-1): DAGVTQSPTHLIKTRGQQVTLRCSPKSGHDTVSWYQQALGQGPQFIFQYYEEEERQRGNFPDRFSGHQFPNYSSELNVNALLLGDSALYLCASSLTGDNTEAFFGQGTRLTVV.

In its sample, this clone was seen once. The chain recombines TRBV14 with TRBJ1-6; D unresolved. CDR1 and CDR2 from the germline V gene are SGHDN and FVKESK. The V gene lost 1 base and the J gene lost 7 bases, with 11 bases spanning the gap. The CDR3 sequence is 15 residues long. This CDR3 reads CASSQGTDWNSPLHF. In DNA form, the CDR3 reads TGTGCCAGCAGCCAAGGTACAGATTGGAATTCACCCCTCCACTTT. Full variable domain (missing parts from reference TRBV14 and TRBJ1-6): EAGVTQFPSHSVIEKGQTVTLRCDPISGHDNLYWYRRVMGKEIKFLLHFVKESKQDESGMPNNRFLAERTGGTYSTLKVQPAELEDSGVYFCASSQGTDWNSPLHFGNGTRLTVT.

The V call is TRBV6-4, the J call TRBJ2-1, with TRBD2 matching 7 bases. V shed 3 bases and J 3 bases; nucleotides not matched to a gene: 5. Germline V CDR1 and CDR2: MRHNA, SNTAGT. CDR3 length equals 15 residues. As DNA, the CDR3 is TGTGCCAGCAGTGATAGGGCTAGCGGCTACAATGAGCAGTTCTTC. Protein: CASSDRASGYNEQFF.